One sample yielded the 22 T cell receptor beta chains listed below, sequenced in a study of blood T cell repertoires in COVID-19. This table comes from immunoSEQ multiplex PCR, and its TCRdb copy is limited to in-frame clones, with some not included. The sample lists around 82,000 clones; 75% to 90% were seen once. Sequences were obtained from peripheral blood. All receptors come from a man aged 65-85 years with active or convalescent COVID-19.

This chain links TRBV20-1 with TRBJ2-4; 7 bases match TRBD1. V lost 3 bases and J lost 8; bases outside the gene matches: 4. Germline V gene sequence: CDR1 DFQATT, CDR2 SNEGSKA (reference sequence). CDR3 length: 12 residues. CDR3 in amino acids: CSASGQEDIQYF. The CDR3 bases are TGCAGTGCTAGTGGACAGGAGGACATTCAGTACTTC.

Here the CDR3 reads CASSLQGLDTQYF. The CDR3 DNA is TGCGCCAGCAGCTTGCAGGGTTTAGATACGCAGTATTTT. This chain connects TRBV5-1 to TRBJ2-3, with D possibly matching TRBD1 (5 bases). V shed 1 base and J shed 5 bases, with 8 bases lying between them. The CDR3 sequence is 13 residues long. Germline V gene sequence: CDR1 SGHRS, CDR2 YFSETQ.

The chain joins TRBV5-4 to TRBJ2-3; 8 positions match TRBD1. The CDR3 is made up of 16 amino acids. CDR1 and CDR2 (germline): SGHNT, YYREEE (reference sequence). Unmatched junction bases numbered 8, after V lost 0 bases and J lost 5 bases. The CDR3 sequence: CASSLGGRGRGDTQYF. The CDR3 DNA reads TGTGCCAGCAGCTTGGGCGGCAGGGGGCGTGGAGATACGCAGTATTTT.

Concerning this clone: Other DNA variants within this sample encode the same CDR3. The gene calls are TRBV4-2 and TRBJ2-2; TRBD2 aligns across 8 bases. The CDR3 sequence is 15 residues long. Germline CDR1 and CDR2: LGHNA and YNFKEQ. J lost 1 base, V lost 4 bases, and 2 bases had no gene match. This CDR3 is CASSPGTRNTGELFF. The CDR3 DNA is TGTGCCAGCAGCCCCGGGACTAGGAACACCGGGGAGCTGTTTTTT.

This clone was recorded only once. The V gene is TRBV12-3 or TRBV12-4, the J gene TRBJ2-2; perhaps TRBD1 as D (6 bases). Between the trimmed V and J ends, which lost 6 bases and 5 bases, there was a span of 10 bases. CDR3 length: 13 amino acids. CDR3 DNA sequence: TGTGCCAGCAGCAACAGGGCTACCGGGGAGCTGTTTTTT. Translation gives CASSNRATGELFF.

The genes are TRBV29-1 and TRBJ2-5; D is possibly TRBD1 (6 bases). The CDR3 is 14 amino acids. From germline, CDR1 is SQVTM and CDR2 ANQGSEA. With 0 bases removed from V and 4 bases from J, the gap between germline ends came to 12 bases. For the CDR3, the DNA is TGCAGCGTTGAAGATACAGGGTATCGAGAGACCCAGTACTTC. Translating it yields CSVEDTGYRETQYF. Combining the CDR3 with reference TRBV29-1 and TRBJ2-5 gives the whole variable domain SAVISQKPSRDICQRGTSLTIQCQVDSQVTMMFWYRQQPGQSLTLIATANQGSEATYESGFVIDKFPISRPNLTFSTLTVSNMSPEDSSIYLCSVEDTGYRETQYFGPGTRLLVL.

The rearrangement uses TRBV5-1 and TRBJ1-2; TRBD1 aligns across 10 bases. The V and J ends lost 4 bases and 6 bases, in that order; junction bases with no gene match: 9. The CDR3 totals 15 residues. Germline V gene lookup returns CDR1 SGHRS and CDR2 YFSETQ. The CDR3 nucleotides read TGCGCCAGCAGCACCCTGACAGGGGGCGCGGATGGCTACACCTTC. Residues: CASSTLTGGADGYTF.

The rearrangement joins TRBV27 to TRBJ1-4; 7 bases line up with TRBD1. This CDR3 region has 17 residues. V trimming: 6 bases; J trimming: 4 bases; junction bases outside the gene matches: 14. Per the germline V gene, CDR1 is MNHEY and CDR2 is SMNVEV (reference sequence). CDR3 sequence reads: CASSPRGPGQSNEKLFF. CDR3 coding DNA: TGTGCCAGCAGCCCACGAGGACCGGGACAGAGTAATGAAAAACTGTTTTTT.

This chain joins TRBV30 and TRBJ2-1; TRBD2 matches 8 bases. Germline V gene data show CDR1 as GTSNPN and CDR2 as SVGIG (reference sequence). The CDR3 consists of 12 residues. V shed 7 bases and J 11 bases; nucleotides not matched to a gene: 10. The CDR3 loop is CASDSGGGQQFF. The CDR3 DNA reads as TGTGCCTCCGACTCAGGCGGGGGGCAGCAGTTCTTC.

This chain joins TRBV6-5 and TRBJ2-7; perhaps TRBD1 as D (6 bases). V lost 4 bases to trimming and J lost 5 bases, with 6 bases between them. The CDR3 spans 11 residues. CDR1 is MNHEY and CDR2 is SVGAGI in the germline V gene. The chain's CDR3 is CASSSGDEQYF. CDR3 nucleotides: TGTGCCAGCAGTTCAGGGGACGAGCAGTACTTC.

The chain recombines TRBV5-1 with TRBJ2-3, with a possible D match to TRBD2 (6 bases). CDR3 length equals 15 residues. Trimming took 4 bases from V and 4 from J, leaving 16 bases between them. The V gene's germline CDR1 is SGHRS and CDR2 YFSETQ. DNA of the CDR3: TGCGCCAGCAGCCCCGGGTCCGGGGGTCCAGATACGCAGTATTTT. It specifies CASSPGSGGPDTQYF.

J is TRBJ2-2 and V is TRBV9; perhaps TRBD2 as D (6 bases). Germline loops: CDR1 SGDLS, CDR2 YYNGEE. V shed 0 bases and J shed 5 bases, with 11 bases lying between them. The CDR3 is 15 amino acids. CDR3 sequence reads: CASSVDGGGTGELFF. For the CDR3, the DNA is TGTGCCAGCAGCGTAGACGGTGGAGGGACCGGGGAGCTGTTTTTT.

The chain links TRBV19 to TRBJ1-4; possibly TRBD1 for D (6 bases). The germline V gene encodes CDR1 LNHDA and CDR2 SQIVND (reference sequence). V was clipped by 4 bases and J by 10 bases, with 16 bases between them. This CDR3 spans 14 amino acids. DNA for the CDR3: TGTGCCAGTAGTAGCGGACAGCCCCTTACAAAACTGTTTTTT. Translating gives CASSSGQPLTKLFF.

The V and J genes are TRBV18 and TRBJ1-1, with 7 bases aligning to TRBD1. From germline, CDR1 is KGHSH and CDR2 LQKENI. J was trimmed by 1 base and V by 4 bases; bases with no gene match: 0. The CDR3 totals 13 residues. The CDR3 is CASSQGANTEAFF. The DNA for the CDR3 is TGTGCCAGCTCACAGGGGGCGAACACTGAAGCTTTCTTT.

The chain is built from TRBV4-1 and TRBJ1-1; perhaps TRBD1 as D (5 bases). This CDR3 spans 14 amino acids. The V end lost 3 bases, the J end lost 5 bases, and 13 bases lay between the germline ends. Germline-derived CDR1 and CDR2 are MGHRA and YSYEKL. The CDR3 DNA reads as TGCGCCAGCAGCCAGGGACGGGGGGTGACTGAAGCTTTCTTT. This sequence encodes CASSQGRGVTEAFF.

The chain links TRBV7-2 to TRBJ1-5, with TRBD1 identical over 10 bases. This CDR3 contains 15 residues. J was trimmed by 5 bases and V by 4 bases; bases with no gene match: 5. The germline V gene encodes CDR1 SGHTA and CDR2 FQGNSA. CDR3 sequence: CASSSGQGIYQPQHF. The CDR3 region has the DNA TGTGCCAGCAGCTCGGGACAGGGGATTTATCAGCCCCAGCATTTT.

V gene TRBV11-2 combines with J gene TRBJ1-5, with a tentative D call TRBD1 (6 bases). CDR3 length equals 17 residues. From germline, CDR1 is SGHAT and CDR2 FQNNGV. V was cut by 4 bases and J by 4 bases, with 20 bases left in between. CDR3 sequence reads: CASSSRDTSTLNQPQHF. The CDR3 DNA follows: TGTGCCAGCAGCTCCCGGGACACCTCCACCCTTAATCAGCCCCAGCATTTT.

This clone was counted a single time. This sequence joins TRBV9 and TRBJ1-2; 7 bases are shared with TRBD1. Losses at the gene ends were 6 bases for V and 1 base for J; bases not matched to a gene: 6. Germline loops: CDR1 SGDLS, CDR2 YYNGEE. The CDR3 contains 14 residues. CDR3 amino acids: CASTENRGNYGYTF. The CDR3 DNA reads as TGTGCCAGCACCGAGAACAGGGGTAACTATGGCTACACCTTC.

This chain uses TRBV19 with TRBJ1-1; possible D gene TRBD1, 5 bases. The V end lost 8 bases, the J end lost 5 bases, and 15 bases lay between the germline ends. The CDR3 runs to 13 residues. Germline CDR1 LNHDA, CDR2 SQIVND (reference sequence). The CDR3 sequence: CASEDRGRTEAFF. The CDR3 DNA is TGTGCCAGTGAAGACCGGGGGAGGACTGAAGCTTTCTTT.

This rearrangement joins TRBV6-5 to TRBJ1-6, with D tentatively TRBD1 (5 bases). The CDR3 totals 14 residues. Trimming took off 10 bases at V and 7 bases at J, with 17 bases between the two ends. The V gene's germline CDR1 is MNHEY and CDR2 SVGAGI. The CDR3 sequence: CATHQGGANSPLHF. The CDR3 bases are TGTGCCACCCACCAGGGCGGGGCCAATTCACCCCTCCACTTT.

This chain uses TRBV4-3 with TRBJ1-4; D remains unclear. This CDR3 is 15 amino acids long. Trimming took 0 bases from V and 2 from J, leaving 7 bases between them. Germline CDR1 is LGHNA and CDR2 is YSLEER. In DNA, the CDR3 is TGCGCCAGCAGCCAAGATTCGGGGACTAATGAAAAACTGTTTTTT. Its protein product is CASSQDSGTNEKLFF.

This clone was detected only once. This rearrangement joins TRBV24-1 to TRBJ1-5; TRBD1 aligns across 8 bases. J lost 7 bases, V lost 4 bases, and 5 bases had no gene match. Germline CDR1 KGHDR, CDR2 SFDVKD. The length of the CDR3 is 14 residues. The CDR3 DNA sequence: TGTGCCACCAGTGACAGCGACAGGGGCCAGCCCCAGCATTTT. Translation gives CATSDSDRGQPQHF.